The 19 T cell receptor beta chains given below trace back to one sample, sequenced in a study of cytomegalovirus exposure and HLA in healthy donors. The study ran its PCR with 60 Vbeta and 13 Jbeta primers. Some clones are missing from TCRdb's copy, which holds only in-frame ones; the method was immunoSEQ multiplex PCR. Among around 150,000 clones listed, around four fifths were seen once. Specimen: PBMCs. These receptor sequences come from a woman between 45 and 60 years old in good health and CMV-seropositive.

The chain couples TRBV28 to TRBJ1-4, with 8 bases that match TRBD1. CDR1 and CDR2 from the germline V gene are MDHEN and SYDVKM. The J segment lost 7 bases and the V segment lost 5 bases, leaving 9 bases of the junction unmatched. The CDR3 totals 15 residues. The CDR3 sequence: CASSPGQGFGEKLFF. The CDR3 nucleotides read TGTGCCAGCAGTCCAGGACAGGGCTTTGGTGAAAAACTGTTTTTT. Supplemented by reference TRBV28 and TRBJ1-4, the full variable domain reads DVKVTQSSRYLVKRTGEKVFLECVQDMDHENMFWYRQDPGLGLRLIYFSYDVKMKEKGDIPEGYSVSREKKERFSLILESASTNQTSMYLCASSPGQGFGEKLFFGSGTQLSVL.

CDR3 DNA: TGTGCCAGTAGTAGGACGGTGGGGACTCAAGAAGCTTTCTTT. Amino acids: CASSRTVGTQEAFF. The rearrangement uses TRBV19 and TRBJ1-1; D is possibly TRBD1 (5 bases). The CDR3 length is 14 residues. CDR1 is LNHDA, CDR2 SQIVND, per germline (reference sequence). V gave up 4 bases and J gave up 8 bases, with 17 bases separating them.

The chain is built from TRBV5-5 and TRBJ2-7, with TRBD1 identical over 10 bases. The germline gives CDR1 SGHKS, CDR2 YYEKEE (reference sequence). The CDR3 consists of 15 residues. The ends lost 4 bases at V and 5 bases at J; junction bases unmatched: 9. CDR3 region: CASSGTGTGADEQYF. The CDR3 region has the DNA TGTGCCAGCAGCGGAACCGGGACAGGGGCTGACGAGCAGTACTTC.

V and J are TRBV19 and TRBJ2-3; 10 positions match TRBD2. Germline values: CDR1 LNHDA, CDR2 SQIVND (reference sequence). V dropped 1 base and J dropped 2; count of bases not matched to a gene: 3. The CDR3 runs to 16 residues. CDR3 sequence: CASSIGLAGYTDTQYF. The CDR3 region has the DNA TGTGCCAGTAGTATAGGACTAGCGGGTTACACAGATACGCAGTATTTT.

V and J are TRBV7-6 and TRBJ2-7, with 13 positions matching TRBD2. The CDR3 spans 16 residues. Trimming at V came to 5 bases and at J to 2 bases, leaving 6 bases not matched to a gene. Germline V gene sequence: CDR1 SGHVS, CDR2 FNYEAQ. CDR3 region: CASSAGTSGEAYEQYF. CDR3 sequence (DNA): TGTGCCAGCAGCGCTGGGACTAGCGGGGAGGCCTACGAGCAGTACTTC.

V usage is TRBV28 and J usage is TRBJ2-3, with TRBD2 matching over 7 bases. The germline CDR1 and CDR2 sequences are MDHEN and SYDVKM. Losses at the gene ends were 5 bases for V and 0 bases for J; bases not matched to a gene: 8. This CDR3 is built from 16 residues. This CDR3 is CASSALLAVSTDTQYF. DNA of the CDR3: TGTGCCAGCAGTGCACTTCTAGCGGTTAGCACAGATACGCAGTATTTT.

This chain joins TRBV7-2 and TRBJ1-1, with TRBD1 matching 7 bases. Trimming took 4 bases from V and 0 from J; bases not matched to a gene: 5. The CDR3 consists of 15 residues. From germline, CDR1 is SGHTA and CDR2 FQGNSA. CDR3: CASSYTGVMNTEAFF. DNA of the CDR3: TGTGCCAGCAGCTACACAGGGGTGATGAACACTGAAGCTTTCTTT.

The chain carries TRBV5-1 and TRBJ1-6; TRBD1 might be the D (5 bases). V lost 0 bases, J lost 7 bases, and 14 bases lay in between. Germline loops: CDR1 SGHRS, CDR2 YFSETQ. The length of the CDR3 is 16 residues. The DNA of the CDR3 is TGCGCCAGCAGCTTGGGGGTAGCGGGGGGAAATTCACCCCTCCACTTT. Its translation is CASSLGVAGGNSPLHF.

The chain uses TRBV11-2 and TRBJ2-2; 14 bases line up with TRBD2. The length of the CDR3 is 16 residues. V lost 4 bases and J lost 6; bases outside the gene matches: 4. Germline lookup yields CDR1 SGHAT and CDR2 FQNNGV. CDR3 in amino acids: CASSSRLAGGAGELFF. In nucleotides, the CDR3 is TGTGCCAGCAGCTCCAGACTAGCGGGAGGGGCCGGGGAGCTGTTTTTT.

V usage is TRBV29-1 and J usage is TRBJ1-2; 8 bases are a match to TRBD1. The CDR3 runs 13 residues. V lost 3 bases to trimming and J lost 4 bases; unmatched junction nucleotides: 4. Germline values: CDR1 SQVTM, CDR2 ANQGSEA. CDR3 nucleotide sequence: TGCAGCGTTGAGGGGACAGGCCTCTATGGCTACACCTTC. Its protein product is CSVEGTGLYGYTF. The full variable domain, in which reference TRBV29-1 and TRBJ1-2 provide the parts outside the CDR3, is SAVISQKPSRDICQRGTSLTIQCQVDSQVTMMFWYRQQPGQSLTLIATANQGSEATYESGFVIDKFPISRPNLTFSTLTVSNMSPEDSSIYLCSVEGTGLYGYTFGSGTRLTVV.

V gene TRBV2 combines with J gene TRBJ1-1; 8 bases are shared with TRBD1. After removal of 1 base from V and 3 bases from J, the junction contained 10 bases not matched to a gene. Germline-derived CDR1 and CDR2 are SNHLY and FYNNEI. The CDR3 consists of 17 residues. CDR3: CASSEELTGAYYTEAFF. As DNA, the CDR3 is TGTGCCAGCAGTGAAGAACTGACAGGGGCCTATTACACTGAAGCTTTCTTT.

Concerning this clone itself: The same CDR3 also results from other DNA sequences found in this sample. The V and J genes are TRBV9 and TRBJ2-7; 7 positions agree with TRBD1. J lost 2 bases, V lost 2 bases, and 7 bases had no gene match. Germline V lookup: CDR1 SGDLS, CDR2 YYNGEE. The CDR3 length is 15 residues. This chain's CDR3 is CASSVRDSKTYEQYF. DNA of the CDR3: TGTGCCAGCAGCGTTCGGGACAGTAAGACCTACGAGCAGTACTTC. Full variable domain (missing parts from reference TRBV9 and TRBJ2-7): DSGVTQTPKHLITATGQRVTLRCSPRSGDLSVYWYQQSLDQGLQFLIQYYNGEERAKGNILERFSAQQFPDLHSELNLSSLELGDSALYFCASSVRDSKTYEQYFGPGTRLTVT.

This clone was seen only once. The V gene is TRBV20-1, the J gene TRBJ2-5; unclear D gene. V lost 0 bases to trimming and J lost 5 bases, with 4 bases between them. Looked up from germline, CDR1 is DFQATT and CDR2 is SNEGSKA (reference sequence). This CDR3 region has 11 residues. The CDR3 loop reads CSARDGETQYF. Here the CDR3 DNA reads TGCAGTGCTAGAGACGGGGAGACCCAGTACTTC.

The CDR3: CAISVGEGGRNEQFF. As DNA, the CDR3 is TGTGCCATCAGTGTCGGGGAGGGAGGGCGCAATGAGCAGTTCTTC. The V and J genes are TRBV10-3 and TRBJ2-1, with 7 bases matching TRBD2. The CDR3 runs 15 residues. CDR1 and CDR2 (germline): ENHRY, SYGVKD. V trimming: 4 bases; J trimming: 6 bases; junction bases outside the gene matches: 9.

This clone was seen just once. V usage is TRBV7-3 and J usage is TRBJ2-1; 11 bases align to TRBD2. The length of the CDR3 is 15 residues. Germline V gene lookup returns CDR1 SGHTA and CDR2 FQGTGA. V lost 5 bases and J lost 5; bases outside the gene matches: 5. The CDR3 coding sequence is TGTGCCAGCAGCCTTAGCGGGGGGGCGAACAATGAGCAGTTCTTC. Amino acid sequence: CASSLSGGANNEQFF.

The chain links TRBV2 to TRBJ1-1; D may be TRBD1 (6 bases). V was clipped by 6 bases and J by 7 bases, with 9 bases between them. CDR1 SNHLY and CDR2 FYNNEI come from the germline V gene. The length of the CDR3 is 11 residues. CDR3 in amino acids: CASRGTIEAFF. In DNA, the CDR3 is TGTGCCAGCAGAGGGACAATTGAAGCTTTCTTT.

The V and J genes are TRBV5-1 and TRBJ1-2; maybe TRBD1 (6 bases). Per the germline V gene, CDR1 is SGHRS and CDR2 is YFSETQ. V lost 4 bases and J 6 bases, leaving 19 bases between the germline ends. The CDR3 sequence is 15 residues long. CDR3 region: CASSPWNWSGDGYTF. The CDR3 bases are TGCGCCAGCAGCCCATGGAATTGGTCAGGGGATGGCTACACCTTC.

The chain uses TRBV6-6 and TRBJ2-5; maybe TRBD1 (6 bases). This CDR3 comprises 15 residues. CDR1 and CDR2 (germline): MNHNY, SVGAGI (reference sequence). Trimming pared 5 bases from V and 1 base from J, leaving 14 bases between. The CDR3 sequence is CASSQGRQLQETQYF. As DNA, the CDR3 is TGTGCCAGCAGTCAGGGGCGGCAGCTCCAAGAGACCCAGTACTTC.

Here the CDR3 DNA reads TGTGCCAACGCGGACAGGGGCGTCCCGAAGCCCCAGCATTTT. This encodes CANADRGVPKPQHF. This chain joins TRBV21-1 and TRBJ1-5; TRBD1 is the table's D call, not checked against the DNA. TRBV21-1 is recorded as a pseudogene. The length of the CDR3 is 14 residues.